These T cell receptor beta chains were read from a single sample in a study of T cells after yellow fever vaccination. TCRdb ran MiXCR on the 5' RACE reads and lists one entry per CDR3 protein. This sample has over 85,000 distinct CDR3 sequences; under 9% occur once, and the top ten carry approximately 15%. Sequencing used CD8+ T cells not binding an NS4B(214-222) dextramer, sorted from PBMCs, obtained more than 13 days after the first yellow fever vaccination. The receptors were sampled from a man between 18 and 29 years old who received the YFV17D yellow fever vaccine. Each CDR3 is given with its conserved first and last residue. The D gene is left open where the match is weak. Only some rows state a clone size, as once, few, many or a class for expanded clones.

TRBV6-5	TRBJ2-1	few	TRBD2	CASSTAGGPLYNEQFF	TGTGCCAGCAGCACGGCGGGGGGCCCCCTCTACAATGAGCAGTTCTTC
TRBV20-1	TRBJ2-1	many	TRBD2	CSARDSSGAYNEQFF	TGCAGTGCTAGAGATTCTAGCGGAGCATACAATGAGCAGTTCTTC
TRBV4-2	TRBJ2-5	few	-	CASSPKPYGSAETQYF	TGTGCCAGCAGCCCGAAACCGTACGGGAGCGCAGAGACCCAGTACTTC
TRBV7-3	TRBJ2-3	many	-	CASSSTGTDTQYF	TGTGCCAGCAGCTCGACTGGCACAGATACGCAGTATTTT
TRBV4-1	TRBJ2-3	few	TRBD2	CASSQEGGGMGTDTQYF	TGCGCCAGCAGCCAAGAGGGCGGGGGGATGGGGACAGATACGCAGTATTTT
TRBV10-3	TRBJ2-7	-	TRBD1	CAISGGTGDEQYF	TGTGCCATCAGTGGAGGGACAGGGGACGAGCAGTACTTC
TRBV27	TRBJ2-5	few	-	CASSFRPPTREQETQYF	TGTGCCAGCAGTTTTCGACCCCCGACACGAGAACAAGAGACCCAGTACTTC
TRBV20-1	TRBJ1-5	-	-	CSALDRGFYQPQHF	TGCAGTGCTCTTGATAGGGGGTTTTATCAGCCCCAGCATTTT
TRBV14	TRBJ2-3	few	-	CASSLLGPDTQYF	TGTGCCAGCAGTCTCTTGGGACCAGATACGCAGTATTTT
TRBV10-3	TRBJ2-3	-	-	CATARLSDTQYF	TGTGCCACGGCTAGGCTATCGGATACGCAGTATTTT
TRBV4-1	TRBJ2-1	-	-	CASSQEGNEQFF	TGCGCCAGCAGCCAAGAGGGCAATGAGCAGTTCTTC
TRBV4-3	TRBJ1-1	few	-	CASSRTGTTEAFF	TGCGCCAGCAGCCGGACCGGGACCACTGAAGCTTTCTTT
TRBV4-3	TRBJ2-1	-	TRBD1	CASSQAGTDNEQFF	TGCGCCAGCAGCCAAGCTGGGACAGACAATGAGCAGTTCTTC
TRBV12-3/TRBV12-4	TRBJ1-1	few	-	CASSSVGGRQLEAFF	TGTGCCAGCAGTTCCGTGGGGGGTCGCCAGCTGGAAGCTTTCTTT
TRBV5-6	TRBJ2-6	few	TRBD2	CASSPSGAASDSGANVLTF	TGTGCCAGCAGCCCGAGCGGGGCTGCGTCCGACTCTGGGGCCAACGTCCTGACTTTC
TRBV21-1	TRBJ1-1	few	-	CASSKDGMGSEAFF	TGTGCCAGCAGCAAAGATGGTATGGGCTCCGAAGCTTTCTTT
TRBV20-1	TRBJ2-1	many	-	CSASRTTYNEQFF	TGCAGTGCTTCCAGAACTACCTACAATGAGCAGTTCTTC
TRBV27	TRBJ1-1	-	TRBD1	CASSSGQGALGAFF	TGTGCCAGCAGTTCCGGACAGGGGGCTTTGGGAGCTTTCTTT
TRBV6-1	TRBJ2-5	-	-	CASSLGSPQETQYF	TGTGCCAGCAGCCTAGGCAGCCCCCAAGAGACCCAGTACTTC
TRBV7-6	TRBJ1-3	-	-	CASSRRDSSGNTIYF	TGTGCCAGCAGCCGGCGAGACAGCTCTGGAAACACCATATATTTT
TRBV6-1	TRBJ2-1	-	TRBD1	CASSPGQGDHEQFF	TGTGCCAGCAGTCCCGGACAGGGGGACCATGAGCAGTTCTTC
TRBV27	TRBJ2-7	-	TRBD1	CASSSTQQGAGEQYF	TGTGCCAGCAGTTCCACCCAGCAGGGGGCCGGCGAGCAGTACTTC
TRBV25-1	TRBJ1-2	few	TRBD1	CASMAVNDRTGAVYGYTF	TGTGCCAGCATGGCAGTGAACGACCGGACAGGAGCCGTCTATGGCTACACCTTC
TRBV7-9	TRBJ1-2	few	-	CASSLPGEAANYGYTF	TGTGCCAGCAGCCTCCCTGGGGAGGCGGCTAACTATGGCTACACCTTC
TRBV12-5	TRBJ1-1	-	-	CASGLIVNTEAFF	TGTGCTAGTGGTTTAATCGTGAACACTGAAGCTTTCTTT
TRBV6-1	TRBJ1-6	-	-	CASSKQEVSSPLHF	TGTGCCAGCAGTAAACAGGAGGTTTCTTCACCCCTCCACTTT
TRBV4-3	TRBJ2-7	few	-	CASSLSPGSYEQYF	TGCGCCAGCAGCCTGTCCCCAGGATCCTACGAGCAGTACTTC
TRBV7-2	TRBJ1-2	few	-	CASSLKFVRTLNYGYTF	TGTGCCAGCAGCTTAAAGTTCGTGCGGACACTTAACTATGGCTACACCTTC
TRBV5-6	TRBJ2-1	many	TRBD1	CASSWGTGGFYEQFF	TGTGCCAGCAGCTGGGGGACAGGGGGCTTTTATGAGCAGTTCTTC
TRBV12-3/TRBV12-4	TRBJ1-1	few	TRBD1	CASRTTGGGEAFF	TGTGCCAGCAGGACAACAGGGGGCGGCGAAGCTTTCTTT
TRBV4-3	TRBJ1-6	-	-	CASSQSSVPDSPLHF	TGCGCCAGCAGCCAAAGTTCCGTCCCGGATTCACCCCTCCACTTT
TRBV4-1	TRBJ2-3	-	TRBD2	CASSQEGAGSTDTQYF	TGCGCCAGCAGCCAAGAGGGAGCGGGGAGCACAGATACGCAGTATTTT
TRBV4-1	TRBJ2-7	few	-	CASSQDYDRCEQYF	TGCGCCAGCAGCCAAGATTACGACCGTTGCGAGCAGTACTTC
TRBV6-5	TRBJ2-3	few	TRBD2	CASSYPLGGDTDTQYF	TGTGCCAGCAGTTACCCCCTCGGGGGGGACACAGATACGCAGTATTTT
TRBV9	TRBJ2-3	few	TRBD2	CASSASGLNTDTQYF	TGTGCCAGCAGCGCTAGCGGGCTGAACACAGATACGCAGTATTTT
TRBV11-2	TRBJ2-1	many	-	CASSLITWGSSYNEQFF	TGTGCCAGCAGCTTAATCACGTGGGGGAGCTCCTACAATGAGCAGTTCTTC
TRBV11-2	TRBJ2-1	many	-	CASRITLIDEQFF	TGTGCCAGCAGAATAACTTTGATAGATGAGCAGTTCTTC
TRBV5-6	TRBJ2-5	-	-	CASSLGWGKEDQETQYF	TGTGCCAGCAGCCTGGGGTGGGGCAAGGAAGACCAAGAGACCCAGTACTTC
TRBV29-1	TRBJ2-2	few	-	CSVERDTNTGELFF	TGCAGCGTTGAGAGGGACACGAACACCGGGGAGCTGTTTTTT